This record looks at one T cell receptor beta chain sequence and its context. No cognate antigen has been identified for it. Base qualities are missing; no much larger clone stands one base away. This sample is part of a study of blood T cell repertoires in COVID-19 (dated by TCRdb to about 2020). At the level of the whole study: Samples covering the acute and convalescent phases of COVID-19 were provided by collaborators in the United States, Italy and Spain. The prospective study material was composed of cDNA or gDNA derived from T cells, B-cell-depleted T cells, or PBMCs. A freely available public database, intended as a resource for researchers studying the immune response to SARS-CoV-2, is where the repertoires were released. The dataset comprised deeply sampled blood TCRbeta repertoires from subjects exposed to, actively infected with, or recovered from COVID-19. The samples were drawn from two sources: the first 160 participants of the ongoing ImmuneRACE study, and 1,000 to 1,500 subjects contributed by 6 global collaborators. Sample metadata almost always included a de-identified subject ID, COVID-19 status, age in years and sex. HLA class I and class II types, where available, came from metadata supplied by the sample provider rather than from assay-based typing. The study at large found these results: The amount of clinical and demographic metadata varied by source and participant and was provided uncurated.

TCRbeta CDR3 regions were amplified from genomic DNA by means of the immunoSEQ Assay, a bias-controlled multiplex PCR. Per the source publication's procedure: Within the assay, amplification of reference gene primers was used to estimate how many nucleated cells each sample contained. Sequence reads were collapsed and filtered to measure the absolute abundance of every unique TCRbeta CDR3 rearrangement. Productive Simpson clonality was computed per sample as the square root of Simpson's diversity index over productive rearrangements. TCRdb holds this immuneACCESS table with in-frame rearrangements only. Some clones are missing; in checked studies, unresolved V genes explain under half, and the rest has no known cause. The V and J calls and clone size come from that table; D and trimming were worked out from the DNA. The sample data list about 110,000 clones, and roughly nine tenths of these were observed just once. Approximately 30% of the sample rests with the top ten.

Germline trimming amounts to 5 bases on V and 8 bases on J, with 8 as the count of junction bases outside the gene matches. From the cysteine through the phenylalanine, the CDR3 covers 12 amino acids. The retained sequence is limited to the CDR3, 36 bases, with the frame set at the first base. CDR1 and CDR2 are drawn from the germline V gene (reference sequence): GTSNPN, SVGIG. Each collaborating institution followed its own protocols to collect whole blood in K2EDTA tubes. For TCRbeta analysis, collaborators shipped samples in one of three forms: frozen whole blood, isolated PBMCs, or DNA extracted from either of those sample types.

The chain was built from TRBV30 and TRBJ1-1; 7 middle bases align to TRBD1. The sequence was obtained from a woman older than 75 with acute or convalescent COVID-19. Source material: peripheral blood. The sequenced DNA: TGTGCCTGGCACCCTCCCAGGGGGGAAGCTTTCTTT. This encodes CAWHPPRGEAFF.